The 21 T cell receptor beta chains reported below all come from one sample, sequenced in a study of identical twins. TCRdb recomputed calls from the 5' RACE reads with MiXCR, one row per CDR3 protein. The sample lists 1.5 million to 2 million distinct CDR3 sequences, 32% occurring once. Sequenced input: cord blood. The receptor source for this set is a newborn girl in good health.

Comments on this clonotype: A much larger clone lies one base from this, so it may be a read error. The rearrangement joins TRBV25-1 to TRBJ2-2; D is unresolved. Germline values: CDR1 MGHDK, CDR2 SYGVNS. The V end was cut by 6 bases, the J end by 4 bases, with 3 bases between. The CDR3 consists of 11 residues. The CDR3 DNA reads as TGTGCCAGCAGGGCCACCGGGGAGCTGTTTTTT. Protein sequence: CASRATGELFF.

There are a few counts of this clonotype. J is TRBJ1-2 and V is TRBV2; D unresolved. Germline-derived CDR1 and CDR2 are SNHLY and FYNNEI. With 2 bases removed from V and 5 bases from J, the gap between germline ends came to 18 bases. CDR3 size: 16 residues. The CDR3 DNA follows: TGTGCCAGCAGTGAACGTTTCGGGCCCCTTGGGTATGGCTACACCTTC. Translation gives CASSERFGPLGYGYTF. Based on the CDR3 plus reference TRBV2 and TRBJ1-2, the full variable domain is EPEVTQTPSHQVTQMGQEVILRCVPISNHLYFYWYRQILGQKVEFLVSFYNNEISEKSEIFDDQFSVERPDGSNFTLKIRSTKLEDSAMYFCASSERFGPLGYGYTFGSGTRLTVV.

This clonotype has a single count. The CDR3 loop is CASSLALWGAPQETQYF. The CDR3 bases are TGTGCCAGCAGCTTAGCGCTTTGGGGGGCCCCCCAAGAGACCCAGTACTTC. The chain uses TRBV7-8 and TRBJ2-5, with D possibly called TRBD1 or TRBD2 (6 bases each). The V gene lost 0 bases and the J gene lost 1 base, with 15 bases spanning the gap. The germline V gene has CDR1 SGHVS and CDR2 FQNEAQ. This CDR3 comprises 17 residues.

The chain is built from TRBV10-2 and TRBJ1-2; D is unclear. The CDR3 is made up of 14 amino acids. Trimming took 2 bases from V and 3 from J, leaving 10 bases between them. The germline CDR1 and CDR2 sequences are WSHSY and SAAADI. The CDR3 protein is CASSEDRGYYGYTF. CDR3 nucleotide sequence: TGCGCCAGCAGTGAGGATCGGGGTTACTATGGCTACACCTTC.

The chain is built from TRBV5-1 and TRBJ1-2, with 8 bases that match TRBD1. Germline CDR1 is SGHRS and CDR2 is YFSETQ. The ends lost 0 bases at V and 1 base at J; junction bases unmatched: 8. The length of the CDR3 is 17 residues. CDR3 in DNA: TGCGCCAGCAGCTTGGCCGGACAGGGCCTCTTTAACTATGGCTACACCTTC. This translates into CASSLAGQGLFNYGYTF.

This sequence joins TRBV2 and TRBJ2-4; D possibly corresponds to TRBD1 (6 bases). The DNA end lines up better with TRBJ2-5; the J call may be wrong. The CDR3 extends over 13 amino acids. Germline CDR1 reads SNHLY; CDR2 reads FYNNEI. The CDR3 reads CASTSLGGETQYF. CDR3 sequence (DNA): TGTGCCAGCACTTCTCTAGGGGGAGAGACCCAGTACTTC.

This clonotype was seen only a few times. This rearrangement joins TRBV29-1 to TRBJ1-1, with 7 bases lining up with TRBD1. Trimming at V came to 3 bases and at J to 3 bases, leaving 1 base not matched to a gene. There are 12 residues in the CDR3. Looked up from germline, CDR1 is SQVTM and CDR2 is ANQGSEA. The CDR3 protein is CSVDRGYTEAFF. The CDR3, as DNA: TGCAGCGTTGACAGGGGGTACACTGAAGCTTTCTTT.

Only a few counts were recorded for this clonotype. The rearrangement uses TRBV16 and TRBJ2-7; no reliable D call. Deletions cut 4 bases from V and 4 bases from J, with 11 bases between. The germline gives CDR1 KGHSY, CDR2 FQNENV. The CDR3 is 13 residues long. As DNA, the CDR3 is TGTGCCAGCAGCCCTAATATCCTTTACGAGCAGTACTTC. Protein sequence: CASSPNILYEQYF. The full variable domain, its missing parts supplied by reference TRBV16 and TRBJ2-7, is GEEVAQTPKHLVRGEGQKAKLYCAPIKGHSYVFWYQQVLKNEFKFLISFQNENVFDETGMPKERFSAKCLPNSPCSLEIQATKLEDSAVYFCASSPNILYEQYFGPGTRLTVT.

This clonotype was detected only a few times. This chain uses TRBV20-1 with TRBJ2-3; TRBD2 aligns across 14 bases. Per germline, CDR1 DFQATT and CDR2 SNEGSKA (reference sequence). The CDR3 consists of 17 residues. V gave up 0 bases and J gave up 9 bases; unmatched junction bases: 11. In nucleotides, the CDR3 is TGCAGTGCTAGAGATCTAGGACTAGCGGGGGGCCGGCGAACGCAGTATTTT. Its protein product is CSARDLGLAGGRRTQYF.

A few counts support this clonotype. The chain couples TRBV9 to TRBJ2-3; the match to TRBD2 covers 9 bases. The germline V gene encodes CDR1 SGDLS and CDR2 YYNGEE. This CDR3 spans 16 amino acids. V shed 0 bases and J 4 bases; nucleotides not matched to a gene: 6. The DNA of the CDR3 is TGTGCCAGCAGCGTAGTCCCGGGACTAGCTTCAGATACGCAGTATTTT. Amino acid sequence: CASSVVPGLASDTQYF.

This clonotype turned up a few times. The J gene is TRBJ1-2, the V gene TRBV7-6; D might be TRBD1 (6 bases). With 0 bases removed from V and 5 bases from J, the gap between germline ends came to 25 bases. The CDR3 extends over 19 amino acids. Germline V gives CDR1 SGHVS, CDR2 FNYEAQ. CDR3 sequence (DNA): TGTGCCAGCAGCTTAGCGAGCCGGGGCATAACAGGGCCGACTTATGGCTACACCTTC. It specifies CASSLASRGITGPTYGYTF. The complete variable domain, with remaining parts taken from reference TRBV7-6 and TRBJ1-2, reads GAGVSQSPRYKVTKRGQDVALRCDPISGHVSLYWYRQALGQGPEFLTYFNYEAQQDKSGLPNDRFSAERPEGSISTLTIQRTEQRDSAMYRCASSLASRGITGPTYGYTFGSGTRLTVV.

The chain carries TRBV10-3 and TRBJ1-4; D not certain. V lost 3 bases to trimming and J lost 5 bases, with 10 bases between them. The CDR3 extends over 14 amino acids. Per germline, CDR1 ENHRY and CDR2 SYGVKD. The CDR3 DNA reads TGTGCCATCAGTGACTCAGGTGGGAATGAAAAACTGTTTTTT. Protein product: CAISDSGGNEKLFF.

The table lists this clonotype with a few counts. The genes are TRBV12-3 or TRBV12-4 and TRBJ1-5, with 7 positions matching TRBD1. This CDR3 comprises 13 residues. Germline trimming cut 4 bases from V and 5 bases from J; bases unmatched to any gene: 2. CDR3 nucleotides: TGTGCCAGCAGTTCAGGGGGGTATCAGCCCCAGCATTTT. This sequence encodes CASSSGGYQPQHF.

The gene calls are TRBV4-2 and TRBJ2-5; 11 bases line up with TRBD1. The J call may be incorrect, as the DNA end agrees better with TRBJ2-7. The CDR3 runs 17 residues. From germline, CDR1 is LGHNA and CDR2 YNFKEQ. The CDR3 DNA reads TGTGCCAGCAGCCCTCAAACGGGGACAGGGGGATTCGACGAGCAGTACTTC. This translates into CASSPQTGTGGFDEQYF.

The chain combines TRBV7-2 with TRBJ2-7, with TRBD2 matching over 9 bases. The germline V gene encodes CDR1 SGHTA and CDR2 FQGNSA. CDR3 length equals 19 residues. Germline trimming cut 0 bases from V and 4 bases from J; bases unmatched to any gene: 16. The CDR3 loop reads CASSLAPSGRRQVRYEQYF. The CDR3 DNA follows: TGTGCCAGCAGCTTAGCGCCCAGCGGGAGGAGGCAGGTACGGTACGAGCAGTACTTC.

The chain is built from TRBV6-5 and TRBJ2-5, with 7 bases matching TRBD1. Germline CDR1 is MNHEY and CDR2 is SVGAGI. The junction had 8 bases not matched to a gene; V was cut back by 10 bases and J by 9 bases. The CDR3 has 11 residues. Here the CDR3 reads CATIHQGAQYF. In nucleotides, the CDR3 is TGTGCCACAATACACCAGGGGGCCCAGTACTTC.

This clonotype has a handful of counts. V and J are TRBV12-3 or TRBV12-4 and TRBJ2-2; 9 nucleotides align to TRBD1. This CDR3 comprises 14 residues. The CDR3 DNA is TGTGCAATAGTACAGGGGGCGGACACCGGGGAGCTGTTTTTT. Encoded protein: CAIVQGADTGELFF.

This clonotype showed up many times. DNA of the CDR3: TGCAGCGTTGAGAGCGAGGCTGCAGAAGAGACCCAGTACTTC. Its translation: CSVESEAAEETQYF. The gene calls are TRBV29-1 and TRBJ2-5; D not resolved. Germline V gene lookup returns CDR1 SQVTM and CDR2 ANQGSEA. V lost 3 bases to trimming and J lost 3 bases, with 14 bases between them. The CDR3 runs 14 residues. The full variable domain, in which reference TRBV29-1 and TRBJ2-5 provide the parts outside the CDR3, is SAVISQKPSRDICQRGTSLTIQCQVDSQVTMMFWYRQQPGQSLTLIATANQGSEATYESGFVIDKFPISRPNLTFSTLTVSNMSPEDSSIYLCSVESEAAEETQYFGPGTRLLVL.

This clonotype appeared a few times. The J gene is TRBJ2-1, the V gene TRBV14; 7 positions agree with TRBD2. The CDR3 is 17 residues long. V was clipped by 0 bases and J by 7 bases; unmatched bases: 12. Per the germline V gene, CDR1 is SGHDN and CDR2 is FVKESK. CDR3 sequence reads: CASSQDPSRGLWNEQFF. The CDR3 DNA follows: TGTGCCAGCAGCCAAGACCCTTCGCGGGGGTTGTGGAATGAGCAGTTCTTC.

V and J are TRBV28 and TRBJ2-3, with 10 bases aligning to TRBD1. This CDR3 region has 16 residues. Germline CDR1 reads MDHEN; CDR2 reads SYDVKM. The junction had 8 bases not matched to a gene; V was cut back by 7 bases and J by 1 base. This CDR3 reads CASTVAGTGGTDTQYF. Written as DNA, the CDR3 is TGTGCCAGCACCGTCGCCGGGACAGGGGGCACAGATACGCAGTATTTT.

This clonotype was seen many times. CDR3 amino acids: CASSPSGSAHEQYF. DNA for the CDR3: TGCGCCAGCAGCCCCTCGGGGAGTGCCCACGAGCAGTACTTC. The chain combines TRBV5-1 with TRBJ2-7; D perhaps matches TRBD2 (5 bases). Trimming removed 4 bases at V and 5 bases at J, with 16 bases between. The CDR3 sequence is 14 residues long. Germline V CDR1 and CDR2: SGHRS, YFSETQ.